Listed here are 23 T cell receptor beta chains from one sample, sequenced in a study of human T cells and chemical hapten exposure. Described time point: patch test 1, 2 weeks after DPC sensitization. Specified treatment: therapeutic diphenylcyclopropenone sensitization with weekly scalp DPC. In TCRdb, the RACE reads were re-called with MiXCR into one record per CDR3 protein. The sample shows roughly 180,000 distinct CDR3 sequences, approximately 14% of them seen only once. Sample: whole blood, taken in connection with sensitization to the hapten diphenylcyclopropenone (DPC). The origin of the receptors is a woman in her thirties with alopecia areata. Some clones in this sample may be carry-over from other donors' samples.

This clonotype appeared many times. V gene TRBV7-9 combines with J gene TRBJ1-1; D is undetermined. CDR1 SEHNR and CDR2 FQNEAQ come from the germline V gene (reference sequence). The CDR3 length is 14 residues. Trimming removed 2 bases from V and 10 bases from J, with 17 bases in between. CDR3 DNA: TGTGCCAGCAGCTTAAATTCCGTCCCGCAGCTAGCTTTCTTT. The encoded protein is CASSLNSVPQLAFF.

This rearrangement joins TRBV16 to TRBJ1-1; D gene unclear. The germline gives CDR1 KGHSY, CDR2 FQNENV. This CDR3 spans 13 amino acids. Trimming left V 2 bases short and J 1 base short, with 5 bases between. The CDR3 region is CASSQVWNTEAFF. The DNA for the CDR3 is TGTGCCAGCAGCCAAGTTTGGAACACTGAAGCTTTCTTT.

The sample holds a few counts of this clonotype. This chain uses TRBV5-1 with TRBJ2-2; no definite D call. In germline, CDR1 is SGHRS, CDR2 YFSETQ. The ends were cut back, 1 base at V and 0 bases at J, with 7 bases in the middle. The CDR3 spans 15 residues. The CDR3 nucleotides are TGCGCCAGCAGCTTGCAGGACCCGAACACCGGGGAGCTGTTTTTT. It codes for CASSLQDPNTGELFF.

In its sample, this clonotype was seen many times. V usage is TRBV2 and J usage is TRBJ2-7, with D perhaps matching TRBD1 (5 bases). CDR1 is SNHLY, CDR2 FYNNEI, per germline. V shed 7 bases and J shed 3 bases, with 16 bases lying between them. This CDR3 is built from 14 residues. CDR3 amino acids: CASTPDRQLYEQYF. The CDR3, as DNA: TGTGCCAGCACCCCGGACCGACAGCTCTACGAGCAGTACTTC.

The chain combines TRBV7-9 with TRBJ2-7; the match to TRBD1 covers 8 bases. This CDR3 spans 13 amino acids. V shed 1 base and J 6 bases; nucleotides not matched to a gene: 2. The V gene's germline CDR1 is SEHNR and CDR2 FQNEAQ (reference sequence). DNA for the CDR3: TGTGCCAGCAGCTTAGGGGGACAGGCCGAGCAGTACTTC. This codes for CASSLGGQAEQYF.

This chain links TRBV12-3 or TRBV12-4 with TRBJ2-3; TRBD1 matches at 11 bases. This CDR3 has 15 amino acids. V dropped 5 bases and J dropped 3; count of bases not matched to a gene: 4. CDR3 in DNA: TGTGCCAGCAGTCACCGGGACAGGGGGACAGATACGCAGTATTTT. It codes for CASSHRDRGTDTQYF.

This chain connects TRBV5-1 to TRBJ2-7, with D possibly being TRBD1 or TRBD2 (5 bases each). Germline lookup yields CDR1 SGHRS and CDR2 YFSETQ. The CDR3 has 14 residues. The V gene lost 4 bases and the J gene lost 1 base, with 12 bases spanning the gap. The CDR3 sequence: CASSRGRVSYEQYF. Here the CDR3 DNA reads TGCGCCAGCAGCAGGGGACGGGTATCCTACGAGCAGTACTTC.

This clonotype appeared a few times. The chain is built from TRBV6-6 and TRBJ2-3; 7 nucleotides line up with TRBD2. CDR1 and CDR2 from the germline V gene are MNHNY and SVGAGI (reference sequence). The CDR3 runs 12 residues. The trim removed 6 bases at V and 6 bases at J, leaving 3 bases unmatched. CDR3 residues: CASRAGEDTQYF. As DNA, the CDR3 is TGTGCCAGCAGGGCGGGGGAGGATACGCAGTATTTT.

The J gene is TRBJ2-3, the V gene TRBV6-5; TRBD2 matches 10 bases. The CDR3 has 16 amino acids. The V gene end was trimmed by 7 bases and the J gene end by 0 bases; junction bases not matched to a gene: 7. The germline V gene encodes CDR1 MNHEY and CDR2 SVGAGI. The CDR3 region is CASTNSGGPSTDTQYF. DNA of the CDR3: TGTGCCAGCACCAATAGCGGGGGGCCTAGCACAGATACGCAGTATTTT.

This sequence joins TRBV27 and TRBJ2-2; TRBD2 matches 15 bases. The CDR3 consists of 18 residues. After removal of 6 bases from V and 7 bases from J, the junction contained 12 bases not matched to a gene. The germline CDR1 and CDR2 sequences are MNHEY and SMNVEV (reference sequence). Here the CDR3 reads CASRYSWTSGRANGELFF. The CDR3 nucleotides read TGTGCCAGCAGATACTCCTGGACTAGCGGGAGGGCTAACGGGGAGCTGTTTTTT.

The chain links TRBV10-2 to TRBJ2-7; possible D gene TRBD2, 7 bases. This CDR3 spans 15 amino acids. V shed 7 bases and J shed 4 bases, with 20 bases lying between them. Germline CDR1 is WSHSY and CDR2 is SAAADI. The CDR3 region is CASTHSGGGGYEQYF. DNA for the CDR3: TGCGCCAGCACTCACAGTGGAGGGGGGGGTTACGAGCAGTACTTC.

This clonotype was observed a handful of times. The chain uses TRBV5-1 and TRBJ2-1; 10 bases line up with TRBD1. The V segment lost 4 bases and the J segment 10 bases; nucleotides outside the gene matches: 5. The CDR3 runs to 13 residues. Germline CDR1 reads SGHRS; CDR2 reads YFSETQ. CDR3 sequence (DNA): TGCGCCAGCAGCCCGGGACAGGGGTTCGAGCAGTTCTTC. Its protein is CASSPGQGFEQFF.

This clonotype showed up just a few times. Here the CDR3 reads CASSSVEGPDEQYF. The CDR3 DNA sequence: TGTGCCAGCAGCTCCGTGGAGGGACCGGACGAGCAGTACTTC. The chain joins TRBV11-2 to TRBJ2-7; possibly TRBD2 for D (6 bases). Trimming cost V 4 bases and J 5 bases, with 15 bases left between them. The CDR3 length is 14 residues. Germline CDR1 reads SGHAT; CDR2 reads FQNNGV.

This sequence joins TRBV5-1 and TRBJ2-1, with D unresolved. This CDR3 spans 14 amino acids. From germline, CDR1 is SGHRS and CDR2 YFSETQ. V was shortened by 4 bases and J by 8 bases, with 16 bases between the two germline ends. CDR3 DNA: TGCGCCAGCAGCCCCTTGCAGGACCTCGATGAGCAGTTCTTC. This gives the protein CASSPLQDLDEQFF.

This clonotype was counted between two and nine times. V gene TRBV28 combines with J gene TRBJ1-2; D possibly corresponds to TRBD1 (6 bases). V was trimmed by 2 bases and J by 2 bases, leaving 9 bases between them. CDR1 MDHEN and CDR2 SYDVKM come from the germline V gene. The CDR3 spans 14 residues. CDR3 sequence: CASSLIQGNYGYTF. The CDR3 nucleotides read TGTGCCAGCAGTTTAATTCAGGGGAACTATGGCTACACCTTC.

This clonotype appeared many times. This sequence joins TRBV2 and TRBJ1-6; D is ambiguous. Germline V lookup: CDR1 SNHLY, CDR2 FYNNEI. Trimming took 6 bases from V and 14 from J, leaving 20 bases between them. The CDR3 covers 14 residues. The CDR3 loop is CASRIDRPSGTLHF. The DNA of the CDR3 is TGTGCCAGCAGGATAGACCGTCCCTCCGGGACCCTCCACTTT.

This clonotype was seen a few times. V usage is TRBV7-2 and J usage is TRBJ2-7; TRBD1 aligns across 10 bases. Germline trimming cut 5 bases from V and 6 bases from J; bases unmatched to any gene: 16. Germline V gives CDR1 SGHTA, CDR2 FQGNSA. The CDR3 runs 17 residues. CDR3 residues: CASSPELMGQGLGEQYF. DNA for the CDR3: TGTGCCAGCAGCCCCGAGCTTATGGGACAGGGGTTGGGCGAGCAGTACTTC.

The chain is built from TRBV7-2 and TRBJ1-1; 10 nucleotides match TRBD1. This CDR3 has 14 amino acids. After removal of 7 bases from V and 6 bases from J, the junction contained 8 bases not matched to a gene. Germline loops: CDR1 SGHTA, CDR2 FQGNSA. CDR3 nucleotides: TGTGCCAGCAACCCCGGGACAGGGGTCGCTGAAGCTTTCTTT. It encodes CASNPGTGVAEAFF.

This chain uses TRBV5-1 with TRBJ1-1; possibly TRBD1 for D (6 bases). V was pared by 3 bases and J by 6 bases, with 18 bases between. From germline, CDR1 is SGHRS and CDR2 YFSETQ. This CDR3 has 15 residues. CDR3 sequence: CASSSGTFEGAEAFF. Written as DNA, the CDR3 is TGCGCCAGCAGCTCTGGGACATTCGAGGGGGCTGAAGCTTTCTTT.

The chain recombines TRBV5-1 with TRBJ2-3; D is undetermined. CDR1 and CDR2 from the germline V gene are SGHRS and YFSETQ. The CDR3 is made up of 16 amino acids. The V and J ends lost 3 bases and 4 bases respectively, with 18 bases between them. CDR3 region: CASSSSFLGTPDTQYF. Written as DNA, the CDR3 is TGCGCCAGCAGCTCCTCCTTTCTCGGAACTCCAGATACGCAGTATTTT.

The chain carries TRBV30 and TRBJ2-3; TRBD2 matches 7 bases. Germline V gene data show CDR1 as GTSNPN and CDR2 as SVGIG (reference sequence). The V gene end was trimmed by 8 bases and the J gene end by 4 bases; junction bases not matched to a gene: 12. This CDR3 has 14 residues. CDR3 nucleotides: TGTGCCCAGGGACTACTAACTACCGCAGATACGCAGTATTTT. The encoded protein is CAQGLLTTADTQYF.

The chain's CDR3 is CASSRVGPPDGTRAKSTGELFF. In DNA form, the CDR3 reads TGTGCCAGCAGTCGAGTAGGCCCCCCGGATGGTACCAGGGCAAAGAGCACCGGGGAGCTGTTTTTT. The chain recombines TRBV11-2 with TRBJ2-2, with D possibly TRBD1 on 5 matching bases. V lost 6 bases to trimming and J lost 4 bases, with 36 bases between them. This CDR3 has 22 residues. In germline, CDR1 is SGHAT, CDR2 FQNNGV. The variable domain in full, with the rest retrieved from reference TRBV11-2 and TRBJ2-2, is EAGVAQSPRYKIIEKRQSVAFWCNPISGHATLYWYQQILGQGPKLLIQFQNNGVVDDSQLPKDRFSAERLKGVDSTLKIQPAKLEDSAVYLCASSRVGPPDGTRAKSTGELFFGEGSRLTVL.

This rearrangement joins TRBV3-1 to TRBJ1-2, with D hard to call. V shed 0 bases and J shed 4 bases, with 6 bases lying between them. The CDR3 consists of 13 residues. The germline gives CDR1 LGHDT, CDR2 YNNKEL (reference sequence). Here the CDR3 reads CASSQDQGYGYTF. CDR3 DNA sequence: TGTGCCAGCAGCCAAGATCAAGGCTATGGCTACACCTTC.